Listed below are T cell receptor beta chains from one sample, sequenced in a study of control samples from healthy donors and cancer patients. Sequencing was performed with immunoSEQ multiplex PCR; in TCRdb, only in-frame clones are kept and a portion is missing. Of tens of thousands of clones in the sample, roughly 94% are singletons; the top ten hold less than 4%. The sample was blood. The receptors derive from a man aged 25-45 years in good health. The CDR3 runs from the conserved cysteine through the conserved F or W. For some rows the clone size is stated as once, few or many, or as a class when expanded; others skip it.

- TRBJ2-1 11 TRBV6-5 CASSYRNEQFF
- TRBJ1-4 12 TRBV28 CASSYPTGKSVF
- TRBJ2-7 15 TRBV7-8 CASSRAGTGSYEQYF
- TRBJ1-4 14 TRBV28 CASSLPPTNEKLFF
- TRBJ1-5 13 TRBV7-2 CASSRNQRQPQHF
- TRBJ1-6 16 TRBV7-9 CASSLALQNLNSPLHF
- TRBJ1-3 14 TRBV27 CASSPHSSGNTIYF
- TRBJ1-6 12 TRBV12-3/TRBV12-4 CASSSGGSPLHF
once TRBJ2-4 13 TRBV3-1/TRBV3-2 CASSQVLEGIQYF
- TRBJ2-5 15 TRBV5-1 CASSLGRAVQETQYF